One sample yielded the 27 T cell receptor beta chains listed below, sequenced in a study of cytomegalovirus exposure and HLA in healthy donors. Repertoires were generated with immunoSEQ multiplex PCR, while TCRdb's copy carries only in-frame clones and drops some. The profile covers tens of thousands of clones, with 70% to 90% appearing a single time and around 1.2% taken by the ten largest. Specimen: PBMCs. The receptors come from a young woman in good health and CMV-seronegative.

The CDR3 sequence: CASSLVGTRPDTIYF. As DNA, the CDR3 is TGTGCCAGCAGTCTAGTAGGGACACGTCCGGACACCATATATTTT. V gene TRBV6-5 combines with J gene TRBJ1-3, with D possibly TRBD1 on 6 matching bases. Germline V gene data show CDR1 as MNHEY and CDR2 as SVGAGI. This CDR3 has 15 amino acids. V was pared by 5 bases and J by 8 bases, with 19 bases between.

The chain recombines TRBV29-1 with TRBJ1-2; 10 nucleotides match TRBD1. Germline loops: CDR1 SQVTM, CDR2 ANQGSEA. There are 16 residues in the CDR3. J gave up 0 bases and V 6 bases, and 10 bases lay outside the gene matches. The CDR3 protein is CSVSVTGGTANYGYTF. The CDR3 bases are TGCAGCGTCTCCGTGACAGGGGGCACAGCTAACTATGGCTACACCTTC. Full variable domain (missing parts from reference TRBV29-1 and TRBJ1-2): SAVISQKPSRDICQRGTSLTIQCQVDSQVTMMFWYRQQPGQSLTLIATANQGSEATYESGFVIDKFPISRPNLTFSTLTVSNMSPEDSSIYLCSVSVTGGTANYGYTFGSGTRLTVV.

The chain joins TRBV5-6 to TRBJ2-5; TRBD2 matches at 7 bases. Germline values: CDR1 SGHDT, CDR2 YYEEEE. The junction had 8 bases not matched to a gene; V was cut back by 4 bases and J by 5 bases. The CDR3 sequence is 14 residues long. CDR3 nucleotide sequence: TGTGCCAGCAGCACCGGACTAGTTTGGGAGACCCAGTACTTC. The encoded protein is CASSTGLVWETQYF.

This rearrangement joins TRBV7-9 to TRBJ2-3; 8 bases line up with TRBD2. The CDR3 totals 14 residues. CDR1 is SEHNR, CDR2 FQNEAQ, per germline (reference sequence). J gave up 1 base and V 4 bases, and 1 base lay outside the gene matches. The DNA of the CDR3 is TGTGCCAGCAGCTCCGGGGGGGGCACAGATACGCAGTATTTT. Translating gives CASSSGGGTDTQYF.

The CDR3 loop reads CASSRTDRVNSPLHF. Here the CDR3 DNA reads TGTGCCAGCAGTAGGACGGACAGGGTTAATTCACCCCTCCACTTT. This chain joins TRBV6-5 and TRBJ1-6; 8 bases align to TRBD1. The CDR3 runs to 15 residues. Germline CDR1 reads MNHEY; CDR2 reads SVGAGI. V lost 5 bases to trimming and J lost 6 bases; unmatched junction nucleotides: 6.

The V gene is TRBV7-9, the J gene TRBJ2-7; D is unresolved. CDR3 length: 15 residues. The germline V gene encodes CDR1 SEHNR and CDR2 FQNEAQ (reference sequence). V gave up 5 bases and J gave up 3 bases, with 17 bases separating them. Here the CDR3 DNA reads TGTGCCAGCAGCAAAGCTCCTGTGCTCATCTACGAGCAGTACTTC. It translates to CASSKAPVLIYEQYF.

The chain joins TRBV19 to TRBJ2-1, with 9 bases lining up with TRBD2. Trimming cost V 0 bases and J 2 bases; bases outside gene matches: 2. The germline gives CDR1 LNHDA, CDR2 SQIVND (reference sequence). CDR3 length: 16 residues. DNA of the CDR3: TGTGCCAGTAGTATAGAGAGACTAGCGGCCTACAATGAGCAGTTCTTC. Encoded protein: CASSIERLAAYNEQFF.

The V gene is TRBV27, the J gene TRBJ2-2; TRBD1 agrees at 10 bases. CDR3 size: 17 residues. With V trimmed by 0 bases and J by 7 bases, 8 bases remained unmatched. Germline CDR1 MNHEY, CDR2 SMNVEV (reference sequence). The DNA of the CDR3 is TGTGCCAGCAGTTTATCAGGAGGGACAGGGGTCATCGGGGAGCTGTTTTTT. Its protein product is CASSLSGGTGVIGELFF.

The chain uses TRBV6-5 and TRBJ2-7; the match to TRBD1 covers 8 bases. Unmatched junction bases numbered 11, after V lost 4 bases and J lost 6 bases. CDR1 is MNHEY, CDR2 SVGAGI, per germline. The CDR3 covers 15 residues. CDR3 in DNA: TGTGCCAGCAGTTCAAGGTCTGGGACAGGCGGCGAGCAGTACTTC. Residues: CASSSRSGTGGEQYF.

The chain recombines TRBV28 with TRBJ2-1; D perhaps matches TRBD1 (6 bases). V lost 6 bases and J lost 0, with 18 bases in between. Germline loops: CDR1 MDHEN, CDR2 SYDVKM. CDR3 length: 17 residues. CDR3 DNA sequence: TGTGCCAGCAGCCTCAGGGGAGTACGCGACTCCTACAATGAGCAGTTCTTC. Translated: CASSLRGVRDSYNEQFF.

The CDR3, as DNA: TGTGCCTGGAGTGTTTGGAGCCCTGCGGGGGACACTGAAGCTTTCTTT. Amino acid sequence: CAWSVWSPAGDTEAFF. This chain joins TRBV30 and TRBJ1-1, with D perhaps TRBD1 (5 bases). The V gene lost 0 bases and the J gene lost 3 bases, with 17 bases spanning the gap. The V gene's germline CDR1 is GTSNPN and CDR2 SVGIG (reference sequence). The CDR3 spans 16 residues.

This rearrangement joins TRBV19 to TRBJ1-2, with 7 bases identical to TRBD1. Germline CDR1 LNHDA, CDR2 SQIVND (reference sequence). Losses at the gene ends were 8 bases for V and 2 bases for J; bases not matched to a gene: 8. The CDR3 consists of 14 residues. The CDR3 DNA reads TGTGCCAGTGAACCCGAGGGGGCGAACTATGGCTACACCTTC. Translation gives CASEPEGANYGYTF.

The chain carries TRBV19 and TRBJ1-1, with D tentatively TRBD1 (6 bases). The CDR3 is 13 amino acids. Trimming removed 5 bases at V and 3 bases at J, with 10 bases between. CDR1 and CDR2 (germline): LNHDA, SQIVND (reference sequence). The CDR3 protein is CASSSSGDTEAFF. CDR3 nucleotides: TGTGCCAGTAGTTCTTCAGGGGACACTGAAGCTTTCTTT.

The chain combines TRBV7-2 with TRBJ2-1; maybe TRBD2 (5 bases). This CDR3 has 16 residues. Germline CDR1 SGHTA, CDR2 FQGNSA. Trimming pared 0 bases from V and 0 bases from J, leaving 9 bases between. The CDR3 bases are TGTGCCAGCAGCTTAGCGAGCGGCAGCTCCTACAATGAGCAGTTCTTC. It yields the protein CASSLASGSSYNEQFF.

This sequence joins TRBV28 and TRBJ2-5; 9 bases agree with TRBD1. This CDR3 spans 17 amino acids. Unmatched junction bases numbered 11, after V lost 2 bases and J lost 4 bases. Germline assignment: CDR1 MDHEN and CDR2 SYDVKM. CDR3 region: CASSLTNRGRISETQYF. The CDR3 nucleotides are TGTGCCAGCAGTTTAACGAACAGGGGGCGCATCTCAGAGACCCAGTACTTC.

This clone was seen only a few times. The chain employs TRBV5-1 and TRBJ2-7; tentative D call: TRBD2 (5 bases). V was pared by 3 bases and J by 2 bases, with 12 bases between. Germline loops: CDR1 SGHRS, CDR2 YFSETQ. The CDR3 loop spans 14 amino acids. The CDR3 coding sequence is TGCGCCAGCAGCTGGCCGGGGAACACCTACGAGCAGTACTTC. Translating gives CASSWPGNTYEQYF.

The chain links TRBV2 to TRBJ2-7; D unresolved. Germline CDR1 is SNHLY and CDR2 is FYNNEI. Trimming stripped 2 bases from V and 3 bases from J, with 14 bases between. The CDR3 covers 15 residues. The CDR3 sequence: CASSENPSSGYEQYF. The CDR3 DNA sequence: TGTGCCAGCAGTGAAAACCCGAGCTCGGGCTACGAGCAGTACTTC.

J is TRBJ2-3 and V is TRBV5-1; 10 bases map to TRBD2. CDR1 and CDR2 (germline): SGHRS, YFSETQ. V was pared by 0 bases and J by 4 bases, with 5 bases of the junction left unmatched. The CDR3 totals 16 residues. This chain's CDR3 is CASSLGLAGGSDTQYF. The CDR3 DNA reads as TGCGCCAGCAGCTTGGGACTAGCGGGTGGGTCAGATACGCAGTATTTT. The full variable domain, with the rest looked up from reference TRBV5-1 and TRBJ2-3, is KAGVTQTPRYLIKTRGQQVTLSCSPISGHRSVSWYQQTPGQGLQFLFEYFSETQRNKGNFPGRFSGRQFSNSRSEMNVSTLELGDSALYLCASSLGLAGGSDTQYFGPGTRLTVL.

The chain employs TRBV2 and TRBJ1-2, with D maybe TRBD1 (6 bases). Germline CDR1 is SNHLY and CDR2 is FYNNEI. This CDR3 spans 16 amino acids. V lost 0 bases to trimming and J lost 1 base, with 12 bases between them. The CDR3 sequence: CASSEARAGVNYGYTF. The CDR3 coding sequence is TGTGCCAGCAGTGAAGCCCGGGCAGGGGTTAACTATGGCTACACCTTC.

This rearrangement joins TRBV2 to TRBJ2-7; 8 nucleotides match TRBD1. CDR1 and CDR2 (germline): SNHLY, FYNNEI. The CDR3 runs to 16 residues. V gave up 0 bases and J gave up 2 bases; unmatched junction bases: 6. CDR3 bases: TGTGCCAGCAGTGAAGCGATCACAGGGGGGACCTACGAGCAGTACTTC. Protein product: CASSEAITGGTYEQYF.

V is TRBV19 and J is TRBJ1-1; the D is unclear. The CDR3 extends over 14 amino acids. The germline V gene has CDR1 LNHDA and CDR2 SQIVND (reference sequence). Deletions cut 9 bases from V and 2 bases from J, with 16 bases between. CDR3 residues: CASTIGPGNTEAFF. The CDR3 bases are TGTGCCAGCACAATCGGGCCGGGAAACACTGAAGCTTTCTTT.

This clone was seen only once. J is TRBJ2-3 and V is TRBV6-5; 13 bases map to TRBD2. Per the germline V gene, CDR1 is MNHEY and CDR2 is SVGAGI. CDR3 size: 15 residues. J lost 6 bases, V lost 8 bases, and 8 bases had no gene match. The CDR3 DNA reads as TGTGCCAGCCAAGTGACTAGCGGGAGGTGGGATACGCAGTATTTT. Its protein is CASQVTSGRWDTQYF.

This clone was counted a single time. The rearrangement uses TRBV6-1 and TRBJ1-4; a weak D match, TRBD1 (6 bases). Trimming shortened V by 2 bases and J by 8 bases, and 12 bases separated the two germline ends. Germline V gene lookup returns CDR1 MNHNS and CDR2 SASEGT. CDR3 length: 14 amino acids. CDR3 bases: TGTGCCAGCAGTGAACCAGGGGTTGGGGAAAAACTGTTTTTT. This translates into CASSEPGVGEKLFF.

The J gene is TRBJ1-2, the V gene TRBV10-3; tentatively, D is TRBD1 (5 bases). The CDR3 spans 15 residues. CDR1 ENHRY and CDR2 SYGVKD come from the germline V gene. Between the trimmed V and J ends, which lost 8 bases and 4 bases, there was a span of 20 bases. CDR3: CAIRIAGTEGYGYTF. In DNA, the CDR3 is TGTGCCATCCGCATTGCCGGGACGGAGGGCTATGGCTACACCTTC.

J is TRBJ1-2 and V is TRBV7-9; TRBD1 agrees at 8 bases. Germline V gene sequence: CDR1 SEHNR, CDR2 FQNEAQ (reference sequence). V lost 3 bases to trimming and J lost 0 bases; unmatched junction nucleotides: 0. This CDR3 has 14 residues. Here the CDR3 DNA reads TGTGCCAGCAGCTTGACAGGGGCTAACTATGGCTACACCTTC. It is translated as CASSLTGANYGYTF.

The chain uses TRBV5-4 and TRBJ1-4; 7 nucleotides agree with TRBD1. Germline trimming cut 4 bases from V and 8 bases from J; bases unmatched to any gene: 11. CDR3 length equals 15 residues. In germline, CDR1 is SGHNT, CDR2 YYREEE (reference sequence). The CDR3 is CASSPDLQGSEKLFF. CDR3 nucleotide sequence: TGTGCCAGCAGCCCGGATCTACAGGGGTCCGAAAAACTGTTTTTT. Variable domain in full (rest from reference TRBV5-4 and TRBJ1-4): ETGVTQSPTHLIKTRGQQVTLRCSSQSGHNTVSWYQQALGQGPQFIFQYYREEENGRGNFPPRFSGLQFPNYSSELNVNALELDDSALYLCASSPDLQGSEKLFFGSGTQLSVL.

V is TRBV19 and J is TRBJ1-2; a weak D match, TRBD1 (5 bases). Trimming removed 4 bases from V and 5 bases from J, with 14 bases in between. Per germline, CDR1 LNHDA and CDR2 SQIVND (reference sequence). The CDR3 extends over 14 amino acids. The CDR3 DNA sequence: TGTGCCAGTAGTAGACTTGCAGGGATGTATGGCTACACCTTC. It specifies CASSRLAGMYGYTF.